This T cell receptor (beta chain) was captured in a study of CD8+CD57+ T cells in acquired aplastic anemia (dated by TCRdb to 2017 to 2018). Regarding the complete study: A mean of roughly 3.2 ug of DNA, ranging from roughly 0.17 to 30 ug, was extracted from sorted CD4+ and CD8+ cells. CD8+CD57+ expansion was defined as frequency above the mean frequency observed in healthy subjects.

As for this clonotype: Its antigen has not been determined. The CDR3 ends on some other residue instead of the conserved phenylalanine or tryptophan, so this is likely a read error.

Profiling of TCR beta VDJ combinations and CDR3 sequences used genomic DNA as the template. An Illumina HiSeq 2000 was the platform used for TCR repertoire sequencing. The published analysis was carried out like this. TRBV/TRBJ rearrangement plots, CDR3 size and DJ length profiles, and Simpson's diversity index were used to assess repertoires. The most abundant DNA sequence in the deep sequencing data was defined as the immunodominant clone. CDR3 amino acid sequences were checked for sharing between subjects and were compared against published repertoires and the VDJdb database. Through fastp at Q25 and MiXCR, TCRdb rebuilt clones from the public reads, retaining in-frame beta chains. Rows are unified per CDR3 protein, each entry keeping the most common DNA and genes. The V and J calls and clone size come from TCRdb's table, not from the authors' own analysis. For this sample there are some 170,000 distinct CDR3 sequences; 47% appear just once. Over 0.95% of the sample is in the top ten clones.

Overall study results and their limits: About 30 CD8+ CDR3 sequences were found in both patients and controls but appeared to be highly expressed in patients and within the immunodominant clones of the patients. Patients and healthy controls showed no significant difference in CD8+ Simpson's diversity (P=0.060).

The trim is 2 bases for V and 2 bases for J, with a gap of 10 bases between the germline ends. CDR1 MGHDK and CDR2 SYGVNS were looked up in the germline V gene. The CDR3 has 14 residues if both end residues are counted. Left in the record is the CDR3 DNA by itself, 42 bases read in frame from the first base. Expansion of CD8+CD57+ cells had been shown by flow cytometry in the patients chosen for sequencing. All patients had severe acquired aplastic anemia diagnosed by International Study of Aplastic Anemia and Agranulocytosis and Camitta criteria. No therapy had been received by the patients at the time of blood sampling. TCR repertoires of sorted CD4+ and CD8+ blood T cells from severe aplastic anemia patients and healthy subjects were deep-sequenced in the study. Patients were enrolled in the USA under clinicaltrials.gov protocols 00001620, 01623167, 00001397, 00071045, 00081523 and 00961064. Ficoll-Paque density gradient centrifugation was used to isolate peripheral blood mononuclear cells. CD4+ and CD8+ T cells were sorted by FACS or magnetic beads before DNA extraction.

Sequencing used sorted CD4+, CD8+, or CD8+CD57+ T cells (not recorded which) from PBMCs. This TCR was recovered from a human donor with aplastic anemia. Rearrangement joined TRBV25-1 to TRBJ2-7; TRBD1 is a weak D gene call, 5 bases matching. The CDR3 corresponds to CASSETGLPYEQYL. The base sequence is TGTGCCAGCAGTGAAACAGGCCTTCCCTACGAGCAGTACCTC.